The next 27 T cell receptor beta chains were all read from a single sample in a study of blood T cell repertoires in COVID-19. Repertoires were generated with immunoSEQ multiplex PCR, while TCRdb's copy carries only in-frame clones and drops some. The sample holds about 330,000 clones, about 90% seen once. The sample taken for sequencing was peripheral blood. These receptors were taken from a man between 18 and 35 years old who had recovered from COVID-19.

The DNA for the CDR3 is TGTGCCAGTTCCATAGCGGGAGTGTACAATGAGCAGTTCTTC. This encodes CASSIAGVYNEQFF. The chain couples TRBV27 to TRBJ2-1; 9 bases agree with TRBD2. With 9 bases clipped from V and 4 bases from J, the junction kept 7 bases outside the gene matches. The germline V gene encodes CDR1 MNHEY and CDR2 SMNVEV (reference sequence). CDR3 size: 14 residues.

The V and J genes are TRBV6-2 or TRBV6-3 and TRBJ1-1, with TRBD1 matching 8 bases. Germline CDR1 and CDR2: MNHEY and SVGEGT. This CDR3 is 15 amino acids long. With 4 bases clipped from V and 1 base from J, the junction kept 5 bases outside the gene matches. The CDR3 bases are TGTGCCAGCAGTTCTCAGGGGGCAGGGAACACTGAAGCTTTCTTT. Its protein product is CASSSQGAGNTEAFF.

The V gene is TRBV5-1, the J gene TRBJ2-6; D is possibly TRBD2 (6 bases). CDR3 length: 17 amino acids. Trimming shortened V by 0 bases and J by 0 bases, and 10 bases separated the two germline ends. CDR1 is SGHRS, CDR2 YFSETQ, per germline. In DNA form, the CDR3 reads TGCGCCAGCAGCTTGGTGGGTAGCGGCTCTGGGGCCAACGTCCTGACTTTC. The encoded protein is CASSLVGSGSGANVLTF.

This chain links TRBV3-1 (or the pseudogene TRBV3-2) with TRBJ2-7; 7 nucleotides line up with TRBD1. With V trimmed by 4 bases and J by 3 bases, 9 bases remained unmatched. Germline lookup yields CDR1 LGHDT and CDR2 YNNKEL (reference sequence). The length of the CDR3 is 15 residues. The CDR3 bases are TGTGCCAGCAGCCCAAACGGACAGGTGAGCTACGAGCAGTACTTC. Translated, it gives CASSPNGQVSYEQYF.

The rearrangement joins TRBV19 to TRBJ2-5; a possible D gene is TRBD1 (5 bases). With 7 bases removed from V and 1 base from J, the gap between germline ends came to 16 bases. Germline loops: CDR1 LNHDA, CDR2 SQIVND (reference sequence). This CDR3 comprises 15 residues. The DNA of the CDR3 is TGTGCCAGTAAAAGACAGTCACTTATCCAAGAGACCCAGTACTTC. Protein product: CASKRQSLIQETQYF. Together with reference TRBV19 and TRBJ2-5, the CDR3 gives the full variable domain: DGGITQSPKYLFRKEGQNVTLSCEQNLNHDAMYWYRQDPGQGLRLIYYSQIVNDFQKGDIAEGYSVSREKKESFPLTVTSAQKNPTAFYLCASKRQSLIQETQYFGPGTRLLVL.

The rearrangement joins TRBV20-1 to TRBJ1-4, with D maybe TRBD1 (5 bases). Trimming shortened V by 3 bases and J by 0 bases, and 8 bases separated the two germline ends. This CDR3 comprises 14 residues. Germline values: CDR1 DFQATT, CDR2 SNEGSKA (reference sequence). The CDR3 here is CSASGAATNEKLFF. The DNA of the CDR3 is TGCAGTGCTAGTGGGGCAGCAACTAATGAAAAACTGTTTTTT.

The gene calls are TRBV9 and TRBJ2-1; weak D call: TRBD1 (7 bases). The CDR3 spans 17 residues. Germline CDR1 reads SGDLS; CDR2 reads YYNGEE. V lost 4 bases and J 2 bases, leaving 19 bases between the germline ends. CDR3 nucleotide sequence: TGTGCCAGCAGCCCATCAGGGGGGACAGTCCCCTACAATGAGCAGTTCTTC. Translation gives CASSPSGGTVPYNEQFF.

The chain has TRBV6-5 and TRBJ2-7; TRBD2 is a possible D gene (6 bases). Per germline, CDR1 MNHEY and CDR2 SVGAGI. CDR3 length: 15 residues. The germline V and J ends were trimmed by 2 bases and 0 bases, with 11 bases remaining between them. This chain's CDR3 is CASSYDRESSYEQYF. CDR3 in DNA: TGTGCCAGCAGTTACGATCGGGAGAGCTCCTACGAGCAGTACTTC.

J is TRBJ1-5 and V is TRBV19, with 8 bases that match TRBD1. CDR1 and CDR2 (germline): LNHDA, SQIVND (reference sequence). J gave up 0 bases and V 6 bases, and 13 bases lay outside the gene matches. The CDR3 sequence is 18 residues long. The DNA of the CDR3 is TGTGCCAGTAGCACTCGGACAGGGACCTTTTATAGCAATCAGCCCCAGCATTTT. Its translation: CASSTRTGTFYSNQPQHF.

V and J are TRBV16 and TRBJ2-7; 7 bases fit TRBD2. The germline V gene has CDR1 KGHSY and CDR2 FQNENV. The CDR3 extends over 13 amino acids. V lost 1 base, J lost 7 bases, and 4 bases stayed unmatched. The CDR3 sequence: CASSQWAGDEQYF. Written as DNA, the CDR3 is TGTGCCAGCAGCCAATGGGCGGGAGATGAGCAGTACTTC.

J is TRBJ2-3 and V is TRBV24-1; 7 bases fit TRBD1. The germline gives CDR1 KGHDR, CDR2 SFDVKD. After removal of 4 bases from V and 8 bases from J, the junction contained 8 bases not matched to a gene. The CDR3 spans 14 residues. For the CDR3, the DNA is TGTGCCACCAGTGACCCCGACAGGGCTGGTACGCAGTATTTT. This sequence encodes CATSDPDRAGTQYF.

The V gene is TRBV6-2 or TRBV6-3, the J gene TRBJ2-1; the D is unclear. V shed 2 bases and J shed 9 bases, with 11 bases lying between them. CDR3 length equals 13 residues. Germline V gives CDR1 MNHEY, CDR2 SVGEGT. Here the CDR3 reads CASSYGPLVEQFF. DNA of the CDR3: TGTGCCAGCAGTTACGGCCCCCTGGTTGAGCAGTTCTTC.

The chain carries TRBV5-6 and TRBJ2-5; 7 bases fit TRBD1. The germline gives CDR1 SGHDT, CDR2 YYEEEE. The CDR3 contains 16 residues. The V and J ends lost 5 bases and 0 bases, in that order; junction bases with no gene match: 10. This CDR3 reads CASSRTRTGDQETQYF. The CDR3 DNA is TGTGCCAGCAGTCGAACCCGGACAGGAGACCAAGAGACCCAGTACTTC. The variable domain in full, completed from reference TRBV5-6 and TRBJ2-5, reads DAGVTQSPTHLIKTRGQQVTLRCSPKSGHDTVSWYQQALGQGPQFIFQYYEEEERQRGNFPDRFSGHQFPNYSSELNVNALLLGDSALYLCASSRTRTGDQETQYFGPGTRLLVL.

The rearrangement joins TRBV7-9 to TRBJ1-2, with TRBD1 as a possible D gene (6 bases). Trimming stripped 1 base from V and 8 bases from J, with 8 bases between. Germline lookup yields CDR1 SEHNR and CDR2 FQNEAQ (reference sequence). This CDR3 is 12 amino acids long. The CDR3 sequence: CASSLGQEGYTF. The DNA for the CDR3 is TGTGCCAGCAGCTTAGGACAGGAGGGCTACACCTTC.

V gene TRBV9 combines with J gene TRBJ2-3; 9 nucleotides line up with TRBD2. CDR3 size: 17 residues. Germline trimming cut 2 bases from V and 3 bases from J; bases unmatched to any gene: 10. Per germline, CDR1 SGDLS and CDR2 YYNGEE. The CDR3 spells CASSVPHAGGPTDTQYF. The CDR3 bases are TGTGCCAGCAGCGTTCCCCATGCGGGGGGGCCAACAGATACGCAGTATTTT.

The chain uses TRBV5-5 and TRBJ2-7; 7 bases map to TRBD1. The V gene's germline CDR1 is SGHKS and CDR2 YYEKEE (reference sequence). The CDR3 contains 15 residues. With 0 bases clipped from V and 1 base from J, the junction kept 4 bases outside the gene matches. This CDR3 is CASSLVDRSSYEQYF. The CDR3 DNA follows: TGTGCCAGCAGCTTGGTGGACAGGTCGTCCTACGAGCAGTACTTC.

This chain links TRBV5-6 with TRBJ1-4; 7 nucleotides line up with TRBD1. The CDR3 is made up of 16 amino acids. Germline lookup yields CDR1 SGHDT and CDR2 YYEEEE. J was trimmed by 0 bases and V by 3 bases; bases with no gene match: 5. CDR3 in DNA: TGTGCCAGCAGCTCCCGACAGGGAACAACTAATGAAAAACTGTTTTTT. It yields the protein CASSSRQGTTNEKLFF.

This chain uses TRBV5-3 with TRBJ2-7; TRBD2 is a possible D gene (6 bases). TRBV5-3 is annotated as an ORF whose role is uncertain. The CDR3 is 24 amino acids. V lost 5 bases, J lost 3 bases, and 45 bases lay in between. CDR3 region: CARSTTWTVRSLRDFPKNIYEQYF. CDR3 sequence (DNA): TGTGCCAGAAGTACTACGTGGACGGTTAGGTCCCTCCGGGACTTCCCAAAAAATATCTACGAGCAGTACTTC.

The V gene is TRBV5-8, the J gene TRBJ1-2; 8 nucleotides align to TRBD1. Germline assignment: CDR1 SGHTS and CDR2 YDEGEE. This CDR3 has 14 residues. The ends lost 4 bases at V and 6 bases at J; junction bases unmatched: 8. In DNA form, the CDR3 reads TGTGCCAGCAGCCTGGACAGGGTGATGAATGGCTACACCTTC. Translation: CASSLDRVMNGYTF.

V gene TRBV5-1 combines with J gene TRBJ2-7; 9 bases line up with TRBD1. Germline CDR1 reads SGHRS; CDR2 reads YFSETQ. The CDR3 loop spans 17 amino acids. V was pared by 4 bases and J by 4 bases, with 15 bases of the junction left unmatched. The CDR3 nucleotides read TGCGCCAGCAGCGCTCAGGGGACACAGGGGGCCCTTTACGAGCAGTACTTC. Residues: CASSAQGTQGALYEQYF.

As regards this clone: Other DNA sequences in this sample translate to the same CDR3. The gene calls are TRBV6-5 and TRBJ1-3; D not certain. V was shortened by 2 bases and J by 1 base, with 6 bases between the two germline ends. CDR1 is MNHEY, CDR2 SVGAGI, per germline. CDR3 length: 14 residues. CDR3 sequence: CASSYGSSGNTIYF. In nucleotides, the CDR3 is TGTGCCAGCAGTTACGGTAGTTCTGGAAACACCATATATTTT.

This clone was detected many times. The chain recombines TRBV29-1 with TRBJ1-2; 8 nucleotides align to TRBD1. From germline, CDR1 is SQVTM and CDR2 ANQGSEA. The CDR3 spans 12 residues. J was trimmed by 6 bases and V by 4 bases; bases with no gene match: 4. This CDR3 reads CSVVGQGNGYTF. In DNA form, the CDR3 reads TGCAGCGTTGTAGGACAGGGAAATGGCTACACCTTC. Filled out from reference TRBV29-1 and TRBJ1-2, the complete variable domain reads SAVISQKPSRDICQRGTSLTIQCQVDSQVTMMFWYRQQPGQSLTLIATANQGSEATYESGFVIDKFPISRPNLTFSTLTVSNMSPEDSSIYLCSVVGQGNGYTFGSGTRLTVV.

The chain has TRBV5-1 and TRBJ2-7, with a tentative D call TRBD1 (5 bases). This CDR3 has 16 residues. Germline V gives CDR1 SGHRS, CDR2 YFSETQ. Trimming took 7 bases from V and 6 from J, leaving 26 bases between them. The CDR3 sequence: CASSRRGNLKTSEQYF. CDR3 nucleotide sequence: TGCGCCAGCTCAAGAAGGGGAAACCTTAAGACAAGCGAGCAGTACTTC. Looking up the rest from reference TRBV5-1 and TRBJ2-7 gives the full variable domain: KAGVTQTPRYLIKTRGQQVTLSCSPISGHRSVSWYQQTPGQGLQFLFEYFSETQRNKGNFPGRFSGRQFSNSRSEMNVSTLELGDSALYLCASSRRGNLKTSEQYFGPGTRLTVT.

The chain uses TRBV5-5 and TRBJ2-7; 12 nucleotides align to TRBD2. V lost 1 base and J lost 4; bases outside the gene matches: 3. CDR3 size: 15 residues. The germline gives CDR1 SGHKS, CDR2 YYEKEE (reference sequence). The CDR3 DNA reads as TGTGCCAGCAGCTTGACTAGCGGGGGGACGTACGAGCAGTACTTC. Its translation is CASSLTSGGTYEQYF.

The chain combines TRBV15 with TRBJ2-7; TRBD1 matches 7 bases. Trimming cost V 0 bases and J 1 base; bases outside gene matches: 6. CDR1 LNHNV and CDR2 YYDKDF come from the germline V gene (reference sequence). The CDR3 runs 16 residues. The CDR3, as DNA: TGTGCCACCAGCAGAGATCAGGCAGGGGGTTCCTACGAGCAGTACTTC. As protein: CATSRDQAGGSYEQYF.

This clone appeared many times. The chain has TRBV6-4 and TRBJ2-1, with D unresolved. V shed 3 bases and J shed 8 bases, with 11 bases lying between them. Germline values: CDR1 MRHNA, CDR2 SNTAGT. The CDR3 has 13 residues. The chain's CDR3 is CASSEGSTDEQFF. The CDR3 coding sequence is TGTGCCAGCAGTGAGGGCTCTACGGATGAGCAGTTCTTC.

V gene TRBV5-1 combines with J gene TRBJ2-3; 10 nucleotides agree with TRBD2. The CDR3 contains 14 residues. J gave up 4 bases and V 4 bases, and 3 bases lay outside the gene matches. Germline V gene lookup returns CDR1 SGHRS and CDR2 YFSETQ. CDR3 sequence (DNA): TGCGCCAGCAGCCCAGGACTAGCGGCAGATACGCAGTATTTT. Its translation is CASSPGLAADTQYF.